In its sample, the clone carrying this TCR beta chain was seen a few times. The target antigen is unknown. Between the trimmed V and J ends, which lost 1 base and 9 bases, there was a span of 21 bases. Germline V lookup: CDR1 SGHVS, CDR2 FNYEAQ. This CDR3 comprises 16 residues. The sample comes from a study of T cell repertoires and HLA-DP antigens. As for the study in general: In vitro CD4+ alloreactivity was against HeLa-presented HLA-DP. Average DNA input: 218.4 ng for CD137+CD4+ sorts, approximately 1,200 ng pre-culture. Study findings and constraints: Previously undetected clones averaged 36.3% and 50.6% against the two alleles respectively.

Sequencing used immunoSEQ multiplex PCR; TCRdb keeps in-frame clones, though not all of them. The sample lists approximately 73,000 clones; around 77% were seen once. Specimen: CD4+ T cells from PBMCs. The TCR comes from a man aged 55 to 70 in good health and CMV-seronegative. V is TRBV7-6 and J is TRBJ2-5; possible D gene TRBD2, 6 bases. The CDR3 region is CASSLGIGSGHRAQYF. The CDR3 DNA reads TGTGCCAGCAGCTTAGGTATTGGTAGCGGTCATAGGGCCCAGTACTTC.